These 26 T cell receptor beta chains came from one sample sequenced in a study of human T cells and chemical hapten exposure. Total RNA extraction was carried out from unfractionated whole blood. One entry per CDR3 protein results from TCRdb running MiXCR on the 5' RACE reads. The sample comprises around 100,000 distinct CDR3 sequences, roughly 19% of which are singletons, and around 2.7% rests with the top ten. These TCRs come from a human donor in good health.

The J gene is TRBJ1-1, the V gene TRBV5-1, with 8 bases that match TRBD1. The CDR3 is made up of 16 amino acids. Germline V gives CDR1 SGHRS, CDR2 YFSETQ. Losses at the gene ends were 0 bases for V and 1 base for J; bases not matched to a gene: 5. CDR3 loop: CASSLESDRANTEAFF. CDR3 DNA sequence: TGCGCCAGCAGCTTGGAATCGGACAGGGCGAACACTGAAGCTTTCTTT.

A few counts support this clonotype. V and J are TRBV6-5 and TRBJ1-4; D unresolved. Trimming took 6 bases from V and 0 from J, leaving 8 bases between them. Germline CDR1 and CDR2: MNHEY and SVGAGI. The CDR3 covers 14 residues. This CDR3 is CASSPGATNEKLFF. CDR3 in DNA: TGTGCCAGCAGCCCCGGGGCAACTAATGAAAAACTGTTTTTT.

The gene calls are TRBV19 and TRBJ2-7; D ambiguous. Germline V gives CDR1 LNHDA, CDR2 SQIVND (reference sequence). The V end was cut by 5 bases, the J end by 3 bases, with 14 bases between. The CDR3 has 14 residues. The CDR3: CASSLTPVYYEQYF. DNA for the CDR3: TGTGCCAGTAGTCTTACCCCAGTTTACTACGAGCAGTACTTC.

V gene TRBV7-2 combines with J gene TRBJ2-1; D remains ambiguous. The CDR3 runs to 15 residues. The V and J ends lost 2 bases and 1 base respectively, with 9 bases between them. CDR1 is SGHTA, CDR2 FQGNSA, per germline. The CDR3 spells CASSLRAESYNEQFF. CDR3 nucleotides: TGTGCCAGCAGCTTACGCGCTGAATCCTACAATGAGCAGTTCTTC.

This clonotype was seen repeatedly, ten times or more. The gene calls are TRBV9 and TRBJ1-2; D is uncertain. Per germline, CDR1 SGDLS and CDR2 YYNGEE. The CDR3 is 15 residues long. V lost 0 bases and J lost 2, with 11 bases in between. The CDR3 sequence is CASSVAAAQNYGYTF. The CDR3 DNA is TGTGCCAGCAGCGTAGCCGCGGCTCAGAACTATGGCTACACCTTC.

This chain joins TRBV6-6 and TRBJ2-7; 10 positions agree with TRBD2. V lost 10 bases to trimming and J lost 2 bases; unmatched junction nucleotides: 11. This CDR3 region has 15 residues. Germline V lookup: CDR1 MNHNY, CDR2 SVGAGI (reference sequence). CDR3 residues: CATLPRTSGTYEQYF. The CDR3 region has the DNA TGTGCCACTCTCCCCCGGACTAGCGGTACCTACGAGCAGTACTTC.

This clonotype was seen repeatedly, ten times or more. The chain is built from TRBV18 and TRBJ2-3; 12 bases agree with TRBD2. CDR3 length: 15 residues. Germline lookup yields CDR1 KGHSH and CDR2 LQKENI. Trimming cost V 2 bases and J 5 bases; bases outside gene matches: 2. DNA of the CDR3: TGTGCCAGCTCACCAAGGGGACTAGCGGGAGATACGCAGTATTTT. It is translated as CASSPRGLAGDTQYF.

This chain connects TRBV4-1 to TRBJ2-7; a possible D gene is TRBD2 (6 bases). CDR1 and CDR2 (germline): MGHRA, YSYEKL. V shed 0 bases and J shed 2 bases, with 17 bases lying between them. The CDR3 consists of 17 residues. The CDR3 region is CASSQDRIFLAAYEQYF. The CDR3 coding sequence is TGCGCCAGCAGCCAAGATCGAATTTTTTTAGCGGCCTACGAGCAGTACTTC.

This clonotype was seen more than once but under ten times. CDR3 DNA sequence: TGCAGTGCTGACACTGACAGGGGCGAGCAGTACTTC. Translation gives CSADTDRGEQYF. The chain has TRBV20-1 and TRBJ2-7; TRBD1 matches at 8 bases. The trim removed 5 bases at V and 6 bases at J, leaving 6 bases unmatched. The V gene's germline CDR1 is DFQATT and CDR2 SNEGSKA (reference sequence). The CDR3 is 12 amino acids.

This clonotype has just a few counts. The V and J genes are TRBV14 and TRBJ2-6, with TRBD2 matching over 9 bases. This CDR3 region has 18 residues. The germline V gene has CDR1 SGHDN and CDR2 FVKESK. V gave up 1 base and J gave up 2 bases; unmatched junction bases: 6. DNA for the CDR3: TGTGCCAGCAGCCAAGCGACTGGCGGGAGGGCTGGGGCCAACGTCCTGACTTTC. Translated, it gives CASSQATGGRAGANVLTF.

The rearrangement joins TRBV27 to TRBJ2-2; 7 positions match TRBD1. Germline CDR1 is MNHEY and CDR2 is SMNVEV (reference sequence). With 5 bases clipped from V and 4 bases from J, the junction kept 4 bases outside the gene matches. This CDR3 spans 14 amino acids. CDR3 region: CASSPTGVTGELFF. The CDR3 region has the DNA TGTGCCAGCAGTCCAACAGGGGTCACCGGGGAGCTGTTTTTT.

This clonotype was seen more than once but under ten times. The gene calls are TRBV3-1 and TRBJ1-2, with 9 bases identical to TRBD1. Germline CDR1 reads LGHDT; CDR2 reads YNNKEL (reference sequence). V lost 2 bases and J lost 3; bases outside the gene matches: 4. There are 15 residues in the CDR3. The CDR3 DNA reads as TGTGCCAGCAGCCAACGACAGGGGGGCGACTATGGCTACACCTTC. It codes for CASSQRQGGDYGYTF. Full variable domain (rest looked up from reference TRBV3-1 and TRBJ1-2): DTAVSQTPKYLVTQMGNDKSIKCEQNLGHDTMYWYKQDSKKFLKIMFSYNNKELIINETVPNRFSPKSPDKAHLNLHINSLELGDSAVYFCASSQRQGGDYGYTFGSGTRLTVV.

The gene calls are TRBV4-1 and TRBJ2-3, with 10 bases that match TRBD2. Germline CDR1 and CDR2: MGHRA and YSYEKL. V was clipped by 1 base and J by 1 base; unmatched bases: 5. The CDR3 consists of 17 residues. For the CDR3, the DNA is TGCGCCAGCAGCCAAGTCAGCGGGAGGGCCGGCACAGATACGCAGTATTTT. Residues: CASSQVSGRAGTDTQYF.

This clonotype was seen only a few times. J is TRBJ2-3 and V is TRBV4-1; the match to TRBD2 covers 10 bases. CDR1 is MGHRA and CDR2 is YSYEKL in the germline V gene. V lost 0 bases, J lost 3 bases, and 6 bases stayed unmatched. The CDR3 totals 17 residues. This CDR3 is CASSQEVRTSGTDTQYF. The CDR3 DNA reads TGCGCCAGCAGCCAAGAAGTCAGGACTAGCGGAACAGATACGCAGTATTTT.

The gene calls are TRBV10-2 and TRBJ1-4; possibly TRBD1 for D (5 bases). The germline CDR1 and CDR2 sequences are WSHSY and SAAADI. V lost 6 bases to trimming and J lost 2 bases, with 13 bases between them. The CDR3 is 15 residues long. As DNA, the CDR3 is TGCGCCAGCAGCTCGACCAGGGCTACTAATGAAAAACTGTTTTTT. Translating it yields CASSSTRATNEKLFF.

In its sample, this clonotype was seen a few times. J is TRBJ2-3 and V is TRBV28, with a possible D match to TRBD2 (6 bases). The CDR3 is made up of 13 amino acids. From germline, CDR1 is MDHEN and CDR2 SYDVKM. The CDR3 reads CAVGTGDTDTQYF. CDR3 in DNA: TGTGCGGTAGGGACGGGGGACACAGATACGCAGTATTTT.

V usage is TRBV5-1 and J usage is TRBJ2-7; 9 nucleotides align to TRBD2. V was clipped by 0 bases and J by 2 bases; unmatched bases: 3. Germline CDR1 SGHRS, CDR2 YFSETQ. This CDR3 region has 15 residues. CDR3 protein: CASSLGAGGAYEQYF. CDR3 DNA: TGCGCCAGCAGCTTGGGAGCGGGAGGTGCCTACGAGCAGTACTTC.

This clonotype has a handful of counts. V is TRBV4-1 and J is TRBJ2-3, with D possibly TRBD1 on 5 matching bases. This CDR3 has 14 amino acids. Trimming stripped 4 bases from V and 6 bases from J, with 14 bases between. Germline values: CDR1 MGHRA, CDR2 YSYEKL. In DNA, the CDR3 is TGCGCCAGCAGCCCAGGGCTTGGGCCGGATACGCAGTATTTT. Translated: CASSPGLGPDTQYF.

J is TRBJ1-5 and V is TRBV28; 10 bases agree with TRBD1. CDR1 is MDHEN, CDR2 SYDVKM, per germline. J gave up 5 bases and V 4 bases, and 5 bases lay outside the gene matches. CDR3 length equals 15 residues. CDR3 residues: CASSSATGGYQPQHF. CDR3 in DNA: TGTGCCAGCAGTTCTGCGACAGGGGGCTATCAGCCCCAGCATTTT. Combining the CDR3 with reference TRBV28 and TRBJ1-5 gives the whole variable domain DVKVTQSSRYLVKRTGEKVFLECVQDMDHENMFWYRQDPGLGLRLIYFSYDVKMKEKGDIPEGYSVSREKKERFSLILESASTNQTSMYLCASSSATGGYQPQHFGDGTRLSIL.

The CDR3, as DNA: TGTGCCAGCAGTGAATATATGGGGGGGTTGGTCTCACCCCTCCACTTT. Its translation: CASSEYMGGLVSPLHF. The chain carries TRBV25-1 and TRBJ1-6; tentative D call: TRBD1 (5 bases). Trimming removed 0 bases at V and 10 bases at J, with 16 bases between. This CDR3 is built from 16 residues. The germline V gene encodes CDR1 MGHDK and CDR2 SYGVNS.

The chain joins TRBV4-1 to TRBJ1-2; TRBD1 might be the D (5 bases). The CDR3 is 15 amino acids. Per the germline V gene, CDR1 is MGHRA and CDR2 is YSYEKL. Trimming stripped 1 base from V and 2 bases from J, with 11 bases between. In DNA form, the CDR3 reads TGCGCCAGCAGCCAAGTCTTTCGGGACAACTATGGCTACACCTTC. Its translation is CASSQVFRDNYGYTF.

The rearrangement links TRBV29-1 to TRBJ2-3, with 10 bases matching TRBD2. The germline CDR1 and CDR2 sequences are SQVTM and ANQGSEA. The CDR3 totals 15 residues. After removal of 7 bases from V and 4 bases from J, the junction contained 11 bases not matched to a gene. CDR3 protein: CSAVTLAGEADTQYF. The CDR3 coding sequence is TGCAGCGCCGTAACCCTAGCGGGAGAGGCAGATACGCAGTATTTT.

This clonotype was recorded a few times. V gene TRBV4-1 combines with J gene TRBJ2-5; D tentatively fits TRBD1 or TRBD2 (6 bases each). The CDR3 totals 17 residues. Deletions cut 3 bases from V and 5 bases from J, with 22 bases between. The germline CDR1 and CDR2 sequences are MGHRA and YSYEKL. The CDR3 loop reads CASSQGGGTERRETQYF. The CDR3 nucleotides are TGCGCCAGCAGCCAGGGGGGCGGGACGGAACGGAGGGAGACCCAGTACTTC.

This clonotype occurred many times. This rearrangement joins TRBV29-1 to TRBJ1-2; D ambiguous. From germline, CDR1 is SQVTM and CDR2 ANQGSEA. The V gene lost 2 bases and the J gene lost 4 bases, with 14 bases spanning the gap. CDR3 length: 14 amino acids. This CDR3 is CSVEPRRPLYGYTF. The CDR3 bases are TGCAGCGTTGAACCCCGCAGGCCCCTCTATGGCTACACCTTC.

This clonotype has just a few counts. V usage is TRBV21-1 and J usage is TRBJ1-2; the D call in the table, TRBD1, was not verified against the DNA. TRBV21-1 is a pseudogene locus. The length of the CDR3 is 16 residues. CDR3 protein: CASSKPRDSATDGYTF. The CDR3 DNA sequence: TGTGCCAGCAGCAAACCCCGGGACAGTGCTACTGATGGCTACACCTTC.

This clonotype has more than one count but fewer than ten. The chain employs TRBV5-1 and TRBJ2-1; 9 nucleotides align to TRBD2. The CDR3 has 14 amino acids. V shed 4 bases and J 8 bases; nucleotides not matched to a gene: 7. The germline gives CDR1 SGHRS, CDR2 YFSETQ. CDR3 amino acids: CASSNSGRADEQFF. The CDR3 coding sequence is TGCGCCAGCAGCAATAGCGGGAGAGCCGATGAGCAGTTCTTC.